These 23 T cell receptor beta chains were all obtained from the same sample, sequenced in a study of T cell responses to AZD1222 COVID-19 vaccine. Using immunoSEQ multiplex PCR, the repertoire was profiled, and TCRdb retains in-frame clones only, with some absent. This repertoire shows about 140,000 clones, over 75% found once; its top ten account for approximately 4.5%. The input for sequencing was peripheral blood, taken on day 0 of AZD1222 vaccination. The receptors come from an adult in good health.

The genes are TRBV29-1 and TRBJ2-2; D unresolved. CDR3 length equals 15 residues. Germline V gene data show CDR1 as SQVTM and CDR2 as ANQGSEA. The V end lost 4 bases, the J end lost 3 bases, and 15 bases lay between the germline ends. This CDR3 is CSVGEFGTDTGELFF. The CDR3 DNA reads as TGCAGCGTTGGGGAATTTGGCACTGACACCGGGGAGCTGTTTTTT.

Only a few counts were recorded for this clone. The gene calls are TRBV7-8 and TRBJ1-6, with D maybe TRBD1 (6 bases). Germline V gene sequence: CDR1 SGHVS, CDR2 FQNEAQ. The V end was cut by 2 bases, the J end by 2 bases, with 16 bases between. There are 18 residues in the CDR3. The CDR3 coding sequence is TGTGCCAGCAGCTTAAGCCCGGCAGGGGACCCCTATAATTCACCCCTCCACTTT. Its protein is CASSLSPAGDPYNSPLHF.

Points on this clone: In the same sample, other DNA sequences code for this CDR3. The rearrangement joins TRBV19 to TRBJ1-1; TRBD1 agrees at 7 bases. Germline loops: CDR1 LNHDA, CDR2 SQIVND (reference sequence). V trimming: 3 bases; J trimming: 0 bases; junction bases outside the gene matches: 1. The CDR3 is made up of 14 amino acids. CDR3 loop: CASSIGTVNTEAFF. The CDR3 DNA reads TGTGCCAGTAGTATCGGGACAGTGAACACTGAAGCTTTCTTT.

This clone was seen a few times. It is unclear where the CDR3 begins or ends on the DNA, so no DNA is shown, and the CDR3 is as TCRdb lists it. The V call is TRBV12-3 or TRBV12-4, the J call TRBJ2-7; no check of the table's D call, TRBD1, against the DNA was made. Ends included, the CDR3 has 13 residues. The CDR3 here is CASSFLAGGEQYF.

The chain has TRBV6-2 or TRBV6-3 and TRBJ1-5; D possibly corresponds to TRBD1 (5 bases). CDR1 is MNHEY and CDR2 is SVGEGT in the germline V gene. The V gene lost 2 bases and the J gene lost 4 bases, with 12 bases spanning the gap. This CDR3 has 15 residues. The DNA of the CDR3 is TGTGCCAGCAGTTACGCGGCAGGGCGTAATCAGCCCCAGCATTTT. This gives the protein CASSYAAGRNQPQHF.

The chain is built from TRBV14 and TRBJ1-1; D possibly corresponds to TRBD1 (6 bases). The CDR3 has 14 residues. The V gene lost 3 bases and the J gene lost 1 base, with 9 bases spanning the gap. Germline lookup yields CDR1 SGHDN and CDR2 FVKESK. Written as DNA, the CDR3 is TGTGCCAGCAGCCATCAACAGGGGAACACTGAAGCTTTCTTT. Residues: CASSHQQGNTEAFF.

This clone was detected a few times. This rearrangement joins TRBV11-2 to TRBJ1-4, with TRBD1 identical over 9 bases. This CDR3 is built from 16 residues. The germline CDR1 and CDR2 sequences are SGHAT and FQNNGV. J was trimmed by 8 bases and V by 0 bases; bases with no gene match: 7. Written as DNA, the CDR3 is TGTGCCAGCAGCTTAGATTGGGACAGGGCCGCGGAAAAACTGTTTTTT. Residues: CASSLDWDRAAEKLFF.

This chain links TRBV3-1 (or the pseudogene TRBV3-2) with TRBJ1-2; possibly TRBD1 for D (6 bases). Germline V gives CDR1 LGHDT, CDR2 YNNKEL (reference sequence). The CDR3 totals 14 residues. V lost 4 bases and J 3 bases, leaving 12 bases between the germline ends. The CDR3 is CASSRGGIHYGYTF. The DNA for the CDR3 is TGTGCCAGCAGCCGAGGGGGTATTCACTATGGCTACACCTTC.

The chain carries TRBV3-1 (or the pseudogene TRBV3-2) and TRBJ1-5; TRBD1 agrees at 8 bases. The CDR3 loop spans 14 amino acids. Trimming cost V 1 base and J 7 bases; bases outside gene matches: 3. Germline-derived CDR1 and CDR2 are LGHDT and YNNKEL (reference sequence). Here the CDR3 DNA reads TGTGCCAGCAGCCAAGGGACAGGGCGGCAGCCCCAGCATTTT. As protein: CASSQGTGRQPQHF.

V gene TRBV6-5 combines with J gene TRBJ2-1; TRBD2 is a possible D gene (6 bases). V gave up 5 bases and J gave up 2 bases, with 13 bases separating them. The germline gives CDR1 MNHEY, CDR2 SVGAGI. This CDR3 is built from 15 residues. The CDR3 nucleotides read TGTGCCAGCAGTCCTGACTCGGGAGCCTACAATGAGCAGTTCTTC. This gives the protein CASSPDSGAYNEQFF.

The J gene is TRBJ1-4, the V gene TRBV2; 8 bases fit TRBD1. CDR3 length equals 15 residues. Germline V gene data show CDR1 as SNHLY and CDR2 as FYNNEI. Losses at the gene ends were 6 bases for V and 5 bases for J; bases not matched to a gene: 8. This CDR3 is CASRHQGATNEKLFF. The CDR3 DNA sequence: TGTGCCAGCAGACATCAGGGGGCGACGAATGAAAAACTGTTTTTT.

The chain joins TRBV19 to TRBJ1-5, with TRBD1 as a possible D gene (6 bases). The CDR3 has 15 residues. V lost 0 bases and J 8 bases, leaving 14 bases between the germline ends. Germline loops: CDR1 LNHDA, CDR2 SQIVND (reference sequence). The CDR3 DNA reads TGTGCCAGTAGTATAGATTCGACAGGCCTTAAGCCCCAGCATTTT. Its protein is CASSIDSTGLKPQHF.

V usage is TRBV23-1 and J usage is TRBJ1-2, with D perhaps TRBD1 (6 bases). TRBV23-1 is designated an ORF whose function remains uncertain. CDR3 length: 13 residues. Deletions cut 4 bases from V and 7 bases from J, with 13 bases between. The CDR3 coding sequence is TGCGCCAGCAGTCGGACCGGGGGCTGTGGCTACACCTTC. Encoded protein: CASSRTGGCGYTF.

This sequence joins TRBV29-1 and TRBJ2-3; D call uncertain. Trimming removed 0 bases from V and 0 bases from J, with 10 bases in between. The CDR3 loop spans 15 amino acids. CDR1 is SQVTM, CDR2 ANQGSEA, per germline. This CDR3 is CSVEDLKGSTDTQYF. CDR3 nucleotides: TGCAGCGTTGAAGACCTGAAGGGTAGCACAGATACGCAGTATTTT.

This chain uses TRBV7-9 with TRBJ1-5; 7 nucleotides align to TRBD1. After removal of 0 bases from V and 5 bases from J, the junction contained 7 bases not matched to a gene. Germline V gene sequence: CDR1 SEHNR, CDR2 FQNEAQ (reference sequence). This CDR3 contains 16 residues. In DNA, the CDR3 is TGTGCCAGCAGCTTAGCGGTGGGACAGAGGGATCAGCCCCAGCATTTT. Amino acid sequence: CASSLAVGQRDQPQHF.

This clone has a single count. V is TRBV6-2 or TRBV6-3 and J is TRBJ1-1; the D gene is possibly TRBD1 (6 bases). Germline CDR1 is MNHEY and CDR2 is SVGEGT. The V and J ends lost 4 bases and 6 bases respectively, with 18 bases between them. CDR3 length: 15 amino acids. CDR3 residues: CASSFTPGAFAEAFF. DNA of the CDR3: TGTGCCAGCAGTTTCACCCCAGGGGCTTTCGCTGAAGCTTTCTTT.

The chain uses TRBV20-1 and TRBJ2-7, with 9 bases identical to TRBD2. CDR3 length equals 14 residues. Germline loops: CDR1 DFQATT, CDR2 SNEGSKA (reference sequence). V lost 3 bases, J lost 0 bases, and 3 bases stayed unmatched. As DNA, the CDR3 is TGCAGTGCTAGTGGGCGGGAGGGCTCCTACGAGCAGTACTTC. This codes for CSASGREGSYEQYF.

The genes are TRBV12-3 or TRBV12-4 and TRBJ1-2; tentative D call: TRBD1 (5 bases). CDR3 length: 12 amino acids. Between the trimmed V and J ends, which lost 3 bases and 7 bases, there was a span of 9 bases. The CDR3 DNA follows: TGTGCCAGCAGTTTCGCGGGGGTTGGCTACACCTTC. This gives the protein CASSFAGVGYTF.

The gene calls are TRBV30 and TRBJ2-1, with TRBD1 matching over 8 bases. The CDR3 covers 13 residues. Per the germline V gene, CDR1 is GTSNPN and CDR2 is SVGIG (reference sequence). Losses at the gene ends were 1 base for V and 6 bases for J; bases not matched to a gene: 2. CDR3 sequence: CAWSGTGFNEQFF. The DNA of the CDR3 is TGTGCCTGGAGTGGGACAGGGTTCAATGAGCAGTTCTTC.

V and J are TRBV24-1 and TRBJ1-4; no definite D call. The V gene lost 9 bases and the J gene lost 3 bases, with 4 bases spanning the gap. Germline V gene lookup returns CDR1 KGHDR and CDR2 SFDVKD. The CDR3 spans 11 residues. CDR3 nucleotide sequence: TGTGCCACCGGCCCTAATGAAAAACTGTTTTTT. Its protein product is CATGPNEKLFF.

The V gene is TRBV6-4, the J gene TRBJ1-2; D remains unclear. Germline-derived CDR1 and CDR2 are MRHNA and SNTAGT. With 1 base removed from V and 4 bases from J, the gap between germline ends came to 16 bases. The CDR3 consists of 16 residues. The CDR3 nucleotides are TGTGCCAGCAGTGACTACCCCTCCCCGGCCCTCTATGGCTACACCTTC. As protein: CASSDYPSPALYGYTF.

V gene TRBV20-1 combines with J gene TRBJ2-3, with D unresolved. From germline, CDR1 is DFQATT and CDR2 SNEGSKA (reference sequence). The CDR3 sequence is 11 residues long. V lost 3 bases and J 1 base, leaving 2 bases between the germline ends. Here the CDR3 DNA reads TGCAGTGCTAGCCGCACAGATACGCAGTATTTT. It codes for CSASRTDTQYF.

The chain uses TRBV19 and TRBJ1-1; maybe TRBD1 (6 bases). Looked up from germline, CDR1 is LNHDA and CDR2 is SQIVND (reference sequence). The CDR3 totals 13 residues. V was cut by 6 bases and J by 1 base, with 9 bases left in between. The CDR3 here is CASRMGQNTEAFF. In nucleotides, the CDR3 is TGTGCCAGTAGAATGGGACAGAACACTGAAGCTTTCTTT.